The rows below give T cell receptor beta chains drawn from one sample of a study of cytomegalovirus exposure and HLA in healthy donors. Assay used: immunoSEQ multiplex PCR; TCRdb lists only in-frame clones, some missing. The sample includes more than 90,000 clones. The sequenced sample consisted of PBMCs. The receptors here all came from a man in his thirties or forties in good health and CMV-seronegative. CDR3s leave out the opening cysteine and the closing phenylalanine or tryptophan.

>TRBV7-2
ASSRQVGEKLF
>TRBV4-1
ASSHPWGLAGGRVTGELF
>TRBV11-2
ASSFGQTTTSPLH
>TRBV18
ASSRQGTPEAF
>TRBV30
ACHRVNGQNEQY
>TRBV11-2
ASSLSRDRDSNQPQH
>TRBV5-5
ASSLRRQIFNQPQH
>TRBV18
ASSPRGRGTEAF
>TRBV6-1
ASSGSRTDTQY
>TRBV19
ASIDSGRLGANVLT
>TRBV9
ASSVAGAGYEQY
>TRBV7-2
ASSPASGGEQY
>TRBV5-1
ASSLRSYTGELF
>TRBV7-2
ASSSTGGQLSYGYT
>TRBV19
ASTSSRQGGSGSNQPQH
>TRBV5-1
ASSPGPGGTYEQY
>TRBV9
ASSVEGDSFTLTDTQY
>TRBV5-1
ASSQAPSGSYDTYEQY
>TRBV7-7
ASSHGLAGGLWYGETQY
>TRBV2
ASSGQEETSYEQY
>TRBV27
ACSLTGLGGYGYT
>TRBV5-1
ASSLERTSALH
>TRBV27
ASSTFPGQLQLQY
>TRBV18
ASSPPPGGSDTQY
>TRBV5-4
ASSFPGTSGPTGELF
>TRBV19
ASSFFGQDFPEAF
>TRBV19
ASSQRESTDTQY
>TRBV10-3
AIRGGDRPTEAF
>TRBV10-3
ASTGSTYEQY
>TRBV4-2
ASSQASGLNEQF
>TRBV6-1
ASSARGSSYEQY
>TRBV6-4
ASSRTGASSEAF
>TRBV5-1
ASSLGAQATGEKLF
>TRBV5-1
ASSLVYRGETQY
>TRBV5-1
ASSAGQTPVETQY
>TRBV19
ASSLGQTEGYEQF
>TRBV18
ASSPGTGDSNQPQH
>TRBV5-5
ASSYRGTGSTEAF
>TRBV28
ASSFLTSPLH
>TRBV6-6
ASRTGDRYEQY
>TRBV7-9
ASSLANQGEQF
>TRBV4-1
ASSHARPAVEQY
>TRBV11-2
ASSLNRQQDEQY
>TRBV19
ASSIRGNYGYT
>TRBV5-4
ASSPYSTSYEQY
>TRBV6-5
ASSYWGTDTNYGYT
>TRBV11-2
ASSLAGGISNEQF
>TRBV7-2
ASSPNQGNTIY
>TRBV4-2
ASSQSSTRGESNTQY
>TRBV7-2
ASSPEATTQGYT
>TRBV14
ASSRDRLSNEQF
>TRBV10-2
ASSDRSSTDTQY
>TRBV6-1
ASRPGTSYGYT
>TRBV18
ASSPGLSYEQY
>TRBV4-1
ASSQRWAGEALVNTGELF